Given below is one T cell receptor beta chain in context. The data were taken from a study of T cells in Graves' hyperthyroidism and ophthalmopathy. With 6 bases clipped from V and 4 bases from J, the junction kept 17 bases outside the gene matches. The CDR3 loop spans 16 amino acids. Germline CDR1 is DFQATT and CDR2 is SNEGSKA (reference sequence). RNA transcripts were the template for amplifying TCR beta CDR3 regions. TCR CDR3 underwent first-round RT-PCR with the HTBI primer set. TCRdb redid the calling of the multiplex PCR reads with MiXCR, one entry per CDR3 protein. This table holds fewer than 500,000 distinct CDR3 sequences, 13% found once.

The sequenced material came from blood. The chain is built from TRBV20-1 and TRBJ2-7; 8 bases are shared with TRBD1. The clonotype was recovered from a young man with Graves' hyperthyroidism that later progressed to Graves' ophthalmopathy. The CDR3 loop reads CSAETPGGQLEYEQYF. The CDR3 coding sequence is TGCAGTGCCGAAACTCCAGGGGGCCAGCTAGAATACGAGCAGTACTTC.